What follows are 19 T cell receptor beta chains derived from one specimen sequenced in a study of beta chain features in type 1 diabetes (dated by TCRdb to 2017 to 2018). Library preparation used the immunoSEQ multiplex PCR assay. The entire amount of isolated RNA was reverse transcribed using the High Capacity cDNA Reverse Transcription Kit, so the sequenced TCRB transcripts were expressed ones. TCRdb took this table from immuneACCESS and kept in-frame rearrangements with V and J called. Such tables lack part of the clones; where checked against another copy, unresolved V genes explain under half of the gap, and the rest is unexplained. This sample gives roughly 170,000 clones in total; around an eighth of them show up just once. The ten largest clones capture approximately 0.64% of the sample. Material: central memory CD4+ T cells from blood. These receptors were collected from a woman aged 18-29 years in good health.

This chain links TRBV9 with TRBJ1-1; the D gene is possibly TRBD1 (6 bases). The germline V gene has CDR1 SGDLS and CDR2 YYNGEE. The CDR3 totals 14 residues. V was cut by 3 bases and J by 5 bases, with 14 bases left in between. CDR3 loop: CASSATTGSTEAFF. In DNA form, the CDR3 reads TGTGCCAGCAGCGCCACAACAGGGAGTACTGAAGCTTTCTTT.

This clone was counted a few times. This chain uses TRBV30 with TRBJ1-3; possibly TRBD1 for D (5 bases). CDR1 GTSNPN and CDR2 SVGIG come from the germline V gene (reference sequence). V lost 8 bases to trimming and J lost 4 bases, with 18 bases between them. The length of the CDR3 is 14 residues. CDR3 sequence: CARDGGLRGNTIYF. CDR3 DNA sequence: TGTGCCCGGGACGGGGGATTGAGAGGAAACACCATATATTTT.

In this sample, this clone turned up once. In DNA form, the CDR3 reads TGTGCCAGCAGCCAAGACAGGGGCTATGGCTACACCTTC. Its protein is CASSQDRGYGYTF. This sequence joins TRBV14 and TRBJ1-2; weak D call: TRBD1 (6 bases). This CDR3 has 13 residues. V dropped 0 bases and J dropped 4 bases, with 6 bases sitting between them. Germline values: CDR1 SGHDN, CDR2 FVKESK.

This clone was detected a few times. This sequence joins TRBV7-9 and TRBJ2-7; D is ambiguous. Between the trimmed V and J ends, which lost 5 bases and 7 bases, there was a span of 12 bases. CDR1 and CDR2 from the germline V gene are SEHNR and FQNEAQ (reference sequence). The CDR3 is 12 residues long. This CDR3 is CASSARPREQYF. The CDR3 bases are TGTGCCAGCAGCGCGAGACCGCGGGAGCAGTACTTC.

This clone was found a few times. V usage is TRBV25-1 and J usage is TRBJ2-7; 7 positions match TRBD1. Trimming at V came to 3 bases and at J to 5 bases, leaving 7 bases not matched to a gene. The germline gives CDR1 MGHDK, CDR2 SYGVNS. This CDR3 comprises 14 residues. DNA for the CDR3: TGTGCCAGCAGTGAGCGACAGGGAGCCAACGAGCAGTACTTC. Amino acids: CASSERQGANEQYF.

This clone is a singleton in its sample. The V call is TRBV18, the J call TRBJ2-2, with unresolved D. V was shortened by 1 base and J by 1 base, with 7 bases between the two germline ends. Germline-derived CDR1 and CDR2 are KGHSH and LQKENI. The CDR3 sequence is 15 residues long. The DNA of the CDR3 is TGTGCCAGCTCACCACTCTCGCGGAACACCGGGGAGCTGTTTTTT. This codes for CASSPLSRNTGELFF.

This clone appeared a few times. The chain combines TRBV15 with TRBJ2-7, with 8 bases identical to TRBD1. V was pared by 4 bases and J by 1 base, with 6 bases of the junction left unmatched. CDR3 length: 15 amino acids. CDR1 and CDR2 (germline): LNHNV, YYDKDF (reference sequence). In nucleotides, the CDR3 is TGTGCCACCAGCACAGGGACAGGCCTTTCCTACGAGCAGTACTTC. Amino acids: CATSTGTGLSYEQYF.

This clone was counted only a few times. This sequence joins TRBV29-1 and TRBJ2-7; D unresolved. The germline gives CDR1 SQVTM, CDR2 ANQGSEA. This CDR3 contains 12 residues. Trimming shortened V by 6 bases and J by 0 bases, and 9 bases separated the two germline ends. CDR3: CSVHASSYEQYF. CDR3 bases: TGCAGCGTCCATGCCAGCTCCTACGAGCAGTACTTC.

CDR3 sequence: CASSRGTVNTEAFF. CDR3 bases: TGTGCCAGCAGCCGCGGGACGGTGAACACTGAAGCTTTCTTT. The chain combines TRBV14 with TRBJ1-1; TRBD1 might be the D (5 bases). Trimming took 4 bases from V and 0 from J, leaving 9 bases between them. The CDR3 covers 14 residues. Germline V gene lookup returns CDR1 SGHDN and CDR2 FVKESK.

The chain employs TRBV25-1 and TRBJ2-2, with TRBD1 matching over 8 bases. This CDR3 is built from 18 residues. V lost 3 bases, J lost 1 base, and 10 bases stayed unmatched. Germline loops: CDR1 MGHDK, CDR2 SYGVNS. The chain's CDR3 is CASSDSRWGTGNTGELFF. The CDR3 DNA sequence: TGTGCCAGCAGTGATTCCCGGTGGGGGACAGGGAACACCGGGGAGCTGTTTTTT.

This chain joins TRBV9 and TRBJ1-5; the match to TRBD1 covers 7 bases. CDR1 and CDR2 (germline): SGDLS, YYNGEE. This CDR3 comprises 13 residues. V was clipped by 0 bases and J by 6 bases; unmatched bases: 0. The chain's CDR3 is CASSVGTGQPQHF. DNA of the CDR3: TGTGCCAGCAGCGTAGGGACAGGTCAGCCCCAGCATTTT.

This chain uses TRBV6-1 with TRBJ2-7; 7 positions agree with TRBD2. Trimming at V came to 7 bases and at J to 3 bases, leaving 12 bases not matched to a gene. Germline assignment: CDR1 MNHNS and CDR2 SASEGT. The CDR3 runs to 15 residues. CDR3 region: CASIIISGLNYEQYF. The CDR3 DNA sequence: TGTGCCAGCATTATAATTAGCGGGCTGAACTACGAGCAGTACTTC.

This clone was recorded a few times. The chain couples TRBV7-2 to TRBJ2-1; 12 positions agree with TRBD2. The trim removed 2 bases at V and 9 bases at J, leaving 8 bases unmatched. Looked up from germline, CDR1 is SGHTA and CDR2 is FQGNSA. The CDR3 spans 16 residues. The CDR3 region has the DNA TGTGCCAGCAGCTTAAATCCGACTAGCGGGAGCTCTGAGCAGTTCTTC. Translated: CASSLNPTSGSSEQFF.

Worth noting for this clone: The same CDR3 is also encoded by other DNA sequences in this sample. This chain links TRBV29-1 with TRBJ2-5, with a possible D match to TRBD1 (6 bases). There are 14 residues in the CDR3. Germline assignment: CDR1 SQVTM and CDR2 ANQGSEA. V lost 1 base, J lost 4 bases, and 13 bases lay in between. Here the CDR3 reads CSVEGQGMGETQYF. DNA for the CDR3: TGCAGCGTTGAAGGGCAGGGGATGGGAGAGACCCAGTACTTC. Full variable domain (missing parts from reference TRBV29-1 and TRBJ2-5): SAVISQKPSRDICQRGTSLTIQCQVDSQVTMMFWYRQQPGQSLTLIATANQGSEATYESGFVIDKFPISRPNLTFSTLTVSNMSPEDSSIYLCSVEGQGMGETQYFGPGTRLLVL.

This chain connects TRBV5-1 to TRBJ2-1, with 8 bases fitting TRBD2. CDR1 is SGHRS and CDR2 is YFSETQ in the germline V gene. The CDR3 contains 16 residues. The J segment lost 4 bases and the V segment lost 1 base, leaving 7 bases of the junction unmatched. Written as DNA, the CDR3 is TGCGCCAGCAGCTTGTTACCTAGCGGGCTATACAATGAGCAGTTCTTC. Translation gives CASSLLPSGLYNEQFF.

The sample holds a few counts of this clone. J is TRBJ1-2 and V is TRBV9; unclear D gene. The CDR3 covers 15 residues. Germline CDR1 is SGDLS and CDR2 is YYNGEE. Between the trimmed V and J ends, which lost 0 bases and 0 bases, there was a span of 9 bases. CDR3: CASSVDQMSNYGYTF. The CDR3 bases are TGTGCCAGCAGCGTAGACCAGATGTCTAACTATGGCTACACCTTC.

The chain couples TRBV7-9 to TRBJ2-3; TRBD2 aligns across 15 bases. CDR3 size: 16 residues. V dropped 5 bases and J dropped 8; count of bases not matched to a gene: 8. Germline CDR1 reads SEHNR; CDR2 reads FQNEAQ (reference sequence). This CDR3 reads CASSAWTSGRAGTQYF. The CDR3 nucleotides read TGTGCCAGCAGCGCTTGGACTAGCGGGAGGGCTGGTACGCAGTATTTT.

In this sample, this clone turned up a few times. The CDR3 DNA sequence: TGTGCCAGCAGACCCTCTGGGGGAGGAATCCACAATGAGCAGTTCTTC. This translates into CASRPSGGGIHNEQFF. The chain links TRBV5-4 to TRBJ2-1, with D perhaps TRBD2 (6 bases). The germline V gene encodes CDR1 SGHNT and CDR2 YYREEE (reference sequence). With 5 bases removed from V and 5 bases from J, the gap between germline ends came to 20 bases. The CDR3 contains 16 residues.

The V call is TRBV18, the J call TRBJ2-7, with no clear D. The V gene lost 1 base and the J gene lost 5 bases, with 9 bases spanning the gap. Germline V gene sequence: CDR1 KGHSH, CDR2 LQKENI. The CDR3 length is 13 residues. CDR3 sequence reads: CASSPRRIHEQYF. The CDR3 DNA reads as TGTGCCAGCTCACCACGGCGGATCCACGAGCAGTACTTC.